Listed below are T cell receptor beta chains from one sample, sequenced in a study of T cell therapy after organ transplantation. The table came from immunoSEQ multiplex PCR; TCRdb's copy has only in-frame clones and leaves some out. The sample includes thousands of clones, approximately 64% of them seen just once. Their antigens are not known. Sequences were derived from CD8+ T cells from blood, sampled after autologous CMV-specific T cell therapy. These TCRs come from a human patient who had received a solid organ transplant and had CMV disease. Some T cells may have come from the graft donor. The CDR3 runs from the conserved cysteine through the conserved F or W. The listing skips clone size in some rows; elsewhere it reads once, few, many or a size class.

clone_size: few
v_call: TRBV7-3
cdr3_aa: CASSLSGTADTQYF

clone_size: few
v_call: TRBV9
cdr3_aa: CASSVERWIYNEQFF

clone_size: medium-sized
v_call: TRBV11-2
cdr3_aa: CASSLVRDRPEKLFF

clone_size: -
v_call: TRBV5-6
cdr3_aa: CASSLNVYEQYF

clone_size: -
v_call: TRBV10-3
cdr3_aa: CAISESVGSSYNEQFF

clone_size: large
v_call: TRBV6-5
cdr3_aa: CASSYSNQGTQYF

clone_size: -
v_call: TRBV9
cdr3_aa: CASSPETGAFF

clone_size: -
v_call: TRBV10-3
cdr3_aa: CAIGEEGFTEAFF

clone_size: -
v_call: TRBV28
cdr3_aa: CASASRGGSNQPQHF

clone_size: -
v_call: TRBV6-5
cdr3_aa: CASSYSRDPLGGYTF

clone_size: few
v_call: TRBV7-2
cdr3_aa: CASSRSEEQYF

clone_size: -
v_call: TRBV7-9
cdr3_aa: CASSLEGNEQFF

clone_size: -
v_call: TRBV7-9
cdr3_aa: CASSSVGAGNTIYF

clone_size: -
v_call: TRBV7-9
cdr3_aa: CASSLGQGNEQFF

clone_size: few
v_call: TRBV27
cdr3_aa: CASSLGSGFLQYF

clone_size: medium-sized
v_call: TRBV28
cdr3_aa: CASSPGGGLYEQYF